These T cell receptor beta chains were read from a single sample in a study of cytomegalovirus exposure and HLA in healthy donors. Sequencing was performed with immunoSEQ multiplex PCR; in TCRdb, only in-frame clones are kept and a portion is missing. The table lists approximately 140,000 clones, roughly nine tenths of them singletons. Sequencing used PBMCs. The source is a man between 18 and 29 years old in good health and CMV-seronegative. Both conserved end residues are part of each CDR3. The D gene is left open where the match is weak. Clone size, where shown, is once, few, many, or a class for clones that have expanded.

d_call,clone_size,v_call,j_call,cdr3_nt,cdr3_aa
-,few,TRBV5-1,TRBJ2-3,TGCGCCAGCAGCAGTGGGCCTGCCACAGATACGCAGTATTTT,CASSSGPATDTQYF
TRBD1,-,TRBV18,TRBJ2-2,TGTGCCAGCTCACTGACGACAGGGGCTCCCACCGGGGAGCTGTTTTTT,CASSLTTGAPTGELFF
TRBD2,-,TRBV6-6,TRBJ2-1,TGTGCCAGCAGCCCCTTTAGCGGGAGCTCCTACAATGAGCAGTTCTTC,CASSPFSGSSYNEQFF
-,once,TRBV27,TRBJ2-7,TGTGCCAGCAGTTTATACCCCGGGAGTAGGGAGCAGTACTTC,CASSLYPGSREQYF
-,-,TRBV7-2,TRBJ2-2,TGTGCCAGCAGACCAAGACAGTCTAACACCGGGGAGCTGTTTTTT,CASRPRQSNTGELFF
-,-,TRBV16,TRBJ2-1,TGTGCCAGCAGCCAAGGTTTACTCGCGGCGTCCAATGAGCAGTTCTTC,CASSQGLLAASNEQFF
-,few,TRBV6-6,TRBJ2-2,TGTGCCAGCAGTTACGGGCCCGGGGAGCTGTTTTTT,CASSYGPGELFF
TRBD2,few,TRBV18,TRBJ2-1,TGTGCCAGCTCACTTAGGACTAGCGGGAACTACAATGAGCAGTTCTTC,CASSLRTSGNYNEQFF
-,-,TRBV7-2,TRBJ1-1,TGTGCCAGCAGCTTAGTTGGAGTTGAAGCTTTCTTT,CASSLVGVEAFF
TRBD2,-,TRBV6-5,TRBJ2-4,TGTGCCAGCAAAAAAGCGGGGGGGAAAAACATTCAGTACTTC,CASKKAGGKNIQYF
TRBD2,once,TRBV7-9,TRBJ2-5,TGTGCCAGCAGCTCTCGACTAGCGGGAGTTCAAGAGACCCAGTACTTC,CASSSRLAGVQETQYF
-,-,TRBV27,TRBJ2-2,TGTGCCAGCAGTTTAGGAGCCACCGGGGAGCTGTTTTTT,CASSLGATGELFF
TRBD1,-,TRBV7-9,TRBJ1-2,TGTGCCAGCAGCTCGACAGGGGACCTTCTCGACTATGGCTACACCTTC,CASSSTGDLLDYGYTF
TRBD1,-,TRBV5-4,TRBJ1-4,TGTGCCAGCAGCTTAGCAGGGGGCCTGCCTCAAAAACTGTTTTTT,CASSLAGGLPQKLFF
TRBD1,few,TRBV25-1,TRBJ1-6,TGTGCCAGCACATGGACAGGGAGTTCACCCCTCCACTTT,CASTWTGSSPLHF
TRBD2,-,TRBV5-1,TRBJ2-3,TGCGCCAGCAGCTTGGGTATCCTAGCGGGGGGAATGGATACGCAGTATTTT,CASSLGILAGGMDTQYF
TRBD2,once,TRBV27,TRBJ2-3,TGTGCCAGCAGCAAGACTAGCGGGAGGGGGGATACGCAGTATTTT,CASSKTSGRGDTQYF
-,many,TRBV6-4,TRBJ2-3,TGTGCCAGCAGTGCTACTAGCACAGATACGCAGTATTTT,CASSATSTDTQYF
TRBD1,-,TRBV19,TRBJ2-7,TGTGCCAGTAGTACCGGGACAGGACCCTACGAGCAGTACTTC,CASSTGTGPYEQYF
TRBD1,-,TRBV25-1,TRBJ2-6,TGTGCCAGCAGTGATGGGGGACAGGGGAGCTCTGGGGCCAACGTCCTGACTTTC,CASSDGGQGSSGANVLTF
-,-,TRBV9,TRBJ2-7,TGTGCCAGCAGCGTAGGGGGGGATGAGGGCGACGAGCAGTACTTC,CASSVGGDEGDEQYF
-,-,TRBV12-5,TRBJ2-1,TGTGCTAGTGGTTTGGTACTCTGGGACACCCACAATGAGCAGTTCTTC,CASGLVLWDTHNEQFF
TRBD1,-,TRBV6-1,TRBJ1-3,TGTGCCAGCAGCCCCCCGACAGGGGCGGGAAACACCATATATTTT,CASSPPTGAGNTIYF
TRBD2,once,TRBV5-4,TRBJ2-1,TGTGCCAGCAGAAGTGTACTAGCGGGTGAGCAGTTCTTC,CASRSVLAGEQFF
TRBD1,once,TRBV2,TRBJ1-3,TGTGCCAGCAGCAGGACAGGGGTCGGAAACACCATATATTTT,CASSRTGVGNTIYF
-,-,TRBV7-7,TRBJ2-5,TGTGCCAGCAGCACAGGGGTCTGGAGGGCTGAGACCCAGTACTTC,CASSTGVWRAETQYF
TRBD1,-,TRBV4-1,TRBJ1-6,TGCGCCAGCAGCCAGGGGACAGCCTATTCACCCCTCCACTTT,CASSQGTAYSPLHF
TRBD1,-,TRBV28,TRBJ2-6,TGTGCCAGCAGCCGGCCTTTTGGACAGGGGGCCTCTGGGGCCAACGTCCTGACTTTC,CASSRPFGQGASGANVLTF
-,once,TRBV6-5,TRBJ1-4,TGTGCCAGCAGTTACCGGACAGCAACTAATGAAAAACTGTTTTTT,CASSYRTATNEKLFF
-,few,TRBV7-2,TRBJ1-2,TGTGCCAGCAGCTTACAGGAGGACTATGGCTACACCTTC,CASSLQEDYGYTF